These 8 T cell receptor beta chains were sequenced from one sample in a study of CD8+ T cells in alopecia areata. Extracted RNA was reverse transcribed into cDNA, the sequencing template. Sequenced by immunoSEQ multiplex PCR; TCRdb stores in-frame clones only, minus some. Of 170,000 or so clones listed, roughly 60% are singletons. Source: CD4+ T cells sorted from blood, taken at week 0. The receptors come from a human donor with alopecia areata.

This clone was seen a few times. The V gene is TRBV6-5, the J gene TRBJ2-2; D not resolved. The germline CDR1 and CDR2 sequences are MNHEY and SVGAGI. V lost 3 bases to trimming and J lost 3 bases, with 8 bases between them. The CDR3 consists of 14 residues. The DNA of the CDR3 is TGTGCCAGCAGTTATCTGGCAGACACCGGGGAGCTGTTTTTT. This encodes CASSYLADTGELFF.

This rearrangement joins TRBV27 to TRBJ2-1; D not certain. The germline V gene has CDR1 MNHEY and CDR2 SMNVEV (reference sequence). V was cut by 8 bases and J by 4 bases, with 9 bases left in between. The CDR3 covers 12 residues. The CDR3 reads CASGSRYNEQFF. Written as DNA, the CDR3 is TGTGCCAGCGGTTCTCGATACAATGAGCAGTTCTTC.

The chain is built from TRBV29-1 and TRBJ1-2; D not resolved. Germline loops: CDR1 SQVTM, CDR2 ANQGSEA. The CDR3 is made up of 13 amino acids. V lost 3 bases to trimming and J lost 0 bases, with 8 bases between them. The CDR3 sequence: CSVDGNTNYGYTF. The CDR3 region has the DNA TGCAGCGTTGACGGGAACACTAACTATGGCTACACCTTC.

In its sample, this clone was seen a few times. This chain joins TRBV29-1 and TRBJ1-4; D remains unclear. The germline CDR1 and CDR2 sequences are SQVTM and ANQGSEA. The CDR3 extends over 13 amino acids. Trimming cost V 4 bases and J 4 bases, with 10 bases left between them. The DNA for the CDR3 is TGCAGCGTTGGCAGGAGAGATAATGAAAAACTGTTTTTT. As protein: CSVGRRDNEKLFF.

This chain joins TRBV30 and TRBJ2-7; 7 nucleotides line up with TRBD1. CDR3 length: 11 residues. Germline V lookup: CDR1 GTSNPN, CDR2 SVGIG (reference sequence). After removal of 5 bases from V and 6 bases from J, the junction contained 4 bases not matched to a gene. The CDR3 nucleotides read TGTGCCTGGCTGACAGGGATCGAGCAGTACTTC. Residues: CAWLTGIEQYF.

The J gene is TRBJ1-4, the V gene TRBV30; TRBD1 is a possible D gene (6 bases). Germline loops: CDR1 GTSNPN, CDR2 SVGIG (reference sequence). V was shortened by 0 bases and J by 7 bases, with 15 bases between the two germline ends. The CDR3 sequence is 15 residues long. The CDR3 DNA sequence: TGTGCCTGGAGTGTCGGGGGCGGAATGCCTGAAAAACTGTTTTTT. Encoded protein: CAWSVGGGMPEKLFF.

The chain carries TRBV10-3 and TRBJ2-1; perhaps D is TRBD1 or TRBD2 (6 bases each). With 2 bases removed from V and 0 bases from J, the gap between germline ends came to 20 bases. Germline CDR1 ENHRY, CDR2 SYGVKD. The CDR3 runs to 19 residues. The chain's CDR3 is CAISEGGTRGLSSYNEQFF. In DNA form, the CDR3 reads TGTGCCATCAGTGAGGGTGGGACAAGGGGACTTAGCTCCTACAATGAGCAGTTCTTC.

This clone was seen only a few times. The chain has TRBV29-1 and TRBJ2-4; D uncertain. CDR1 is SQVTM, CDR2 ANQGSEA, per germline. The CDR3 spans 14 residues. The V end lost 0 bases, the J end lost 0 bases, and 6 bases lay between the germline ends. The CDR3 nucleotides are TGCAGCGTTGAAGACAGGTTAGCCAAAAACATTCAGTACTTC. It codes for CSVEDRLAKNIQYF.